These 3 T cell receptor beta chains share one sample of origin, sequenced in a study of blood T cell repertoires in COVID-19. Profiled with immunoSEQ multiplex PCR; TCRdb holds only in-frame clones, not every one. This sample carries 300,000 to 400,000 clones, about 88% of them seen once, and the ten largest clones take roughly 1%. Sequenced input: PBMCs or T cells enriched from blood (not recorded which). Source of these receptors: a woman in her twenties or thirties who had recovered from COVID-19.

J is TRBJ2-5 and V is TRBV19; D is perhaps TRBD1 (5 bases). This CDR3 comprises 16 residues. V was shortened by 5 bases and J by 4 bases, with 20 bases between the two germline ends. The germline V gene encodes CDR1 LNHDA and CDR2 SQIVND (reference sequence). CDR3 DNA: TGTGCCAGTAGTCCCAGCCAAGGGGCCGCCCGAGAGACCCAGTACTTC. It is translated as CASSPSQGAARETQYF.

The V call is TRBV6-5, the J call TRBJ2-2; the match to TRBD1 covers 9 bases. This CDR3 comprises 15 residues. Per germline, CDR1 MNHEY and CDR2 SVGAGI. The ends lost 2 bases at V and 7 bases at J; junction bases unmatched: 5. CDR3 nucleotide sequence: TGTGCCAGCAGTTACACACAGGGGGCAAGCGGGGAGCTGTTTTTT. Residues: CASSYTQGASGELFF.

The gene calls are TRBV28 and TRBJ1-6, with 8 bases matching TRBD1. The junction had 2 bases not matched to a gene; V was cut back by 2 bases and J by 5 bases. Germline lookup yields CDR1 MDHEN and CDR2 SYDVKM. The CDR3 contains 15 residues. CDR3 protein: CASSLLGQDNSPLHF. The CDR3 DNA is TGTGCCAGCAGTTTACTGGGACAGGATAATTCACCCCTCCACTTT.